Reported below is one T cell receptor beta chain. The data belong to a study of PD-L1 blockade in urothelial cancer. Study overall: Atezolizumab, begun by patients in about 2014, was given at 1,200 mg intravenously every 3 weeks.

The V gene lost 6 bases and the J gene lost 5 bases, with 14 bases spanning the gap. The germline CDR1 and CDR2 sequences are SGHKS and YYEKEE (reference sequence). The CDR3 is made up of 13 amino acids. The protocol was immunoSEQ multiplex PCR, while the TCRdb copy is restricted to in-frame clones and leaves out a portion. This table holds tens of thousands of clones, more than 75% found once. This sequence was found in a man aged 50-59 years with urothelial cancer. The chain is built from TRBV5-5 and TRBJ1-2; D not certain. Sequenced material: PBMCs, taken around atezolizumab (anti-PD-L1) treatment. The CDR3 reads CASKKESPYGYTF. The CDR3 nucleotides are TGTGCCAGCAAGAAGGAGTCGCCTTATGGCTACACCTTC. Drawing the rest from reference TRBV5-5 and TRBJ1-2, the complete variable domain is DAGVTQSPTHLIKTRGQQVTLRCSPISGHKSVSWYQQVLGQGPQFIFQYYEKEERGRGNFPDRFSARQFPNYSSELNVNALLLGDSALYLCASKKESPYGYTFGSGTRLTVV.